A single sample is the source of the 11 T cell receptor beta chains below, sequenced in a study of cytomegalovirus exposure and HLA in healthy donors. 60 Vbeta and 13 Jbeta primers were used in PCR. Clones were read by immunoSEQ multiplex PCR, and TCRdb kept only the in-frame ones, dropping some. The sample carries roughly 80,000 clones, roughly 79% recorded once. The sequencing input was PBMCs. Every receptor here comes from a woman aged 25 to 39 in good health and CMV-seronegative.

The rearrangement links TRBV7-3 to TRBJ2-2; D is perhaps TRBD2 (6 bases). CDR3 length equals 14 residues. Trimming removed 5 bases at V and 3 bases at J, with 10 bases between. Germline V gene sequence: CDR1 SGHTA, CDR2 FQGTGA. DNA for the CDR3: TGTGCCAGCAGCACCTCGGGAGACACCGGGGAGCTGTTTTTT. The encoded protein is CASSTSGDTGELFF.

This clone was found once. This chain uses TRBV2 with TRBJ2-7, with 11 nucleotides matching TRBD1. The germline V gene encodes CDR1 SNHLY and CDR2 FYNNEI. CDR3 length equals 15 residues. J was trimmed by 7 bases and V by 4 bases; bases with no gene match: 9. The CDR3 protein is CASSGTGGNFEEQYF. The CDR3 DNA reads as TGTGCCAGCAGTGGGACAGGGGGCAATTTCGAAGAGCAGTACTTC.

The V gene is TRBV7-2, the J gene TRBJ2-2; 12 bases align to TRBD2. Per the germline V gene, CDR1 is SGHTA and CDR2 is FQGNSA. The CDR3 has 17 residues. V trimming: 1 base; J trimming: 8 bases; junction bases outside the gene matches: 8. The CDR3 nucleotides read TGTGCCAGCAGCTTAGAGCTAGCGGGAGGGCCGGCGGGGGAGCTGTTTTTT. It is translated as CASSLELAGGPAGELFF.

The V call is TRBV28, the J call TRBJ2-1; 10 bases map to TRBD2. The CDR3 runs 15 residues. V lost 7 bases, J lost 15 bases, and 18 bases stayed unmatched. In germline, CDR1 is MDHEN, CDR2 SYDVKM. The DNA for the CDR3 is TGTGCCAGCAATGGAAATCTAGCGGGAGTGGGAAACGGGTTCTTC. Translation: CASNGNLAGVGNGFF. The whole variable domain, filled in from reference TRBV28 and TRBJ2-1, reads DVKVTQSSRYLVKRTGEKVFLECVQDMDHENMFWYRQDPGLGLRLIYFSYDVKMKEKGDIPEGYSVSREKKERFSLILESASTNQTSMYLCASNGNLAGVGNGFFGPGTRLTVL.

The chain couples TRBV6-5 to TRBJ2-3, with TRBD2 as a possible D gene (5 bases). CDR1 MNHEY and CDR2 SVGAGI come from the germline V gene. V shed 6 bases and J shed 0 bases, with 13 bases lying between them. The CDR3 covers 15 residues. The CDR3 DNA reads TGTGCCAGCAGCATCGAGGGAGCTAGCACAGATACGCAGTATTTT. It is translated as CASSIEGASTDTQYF.

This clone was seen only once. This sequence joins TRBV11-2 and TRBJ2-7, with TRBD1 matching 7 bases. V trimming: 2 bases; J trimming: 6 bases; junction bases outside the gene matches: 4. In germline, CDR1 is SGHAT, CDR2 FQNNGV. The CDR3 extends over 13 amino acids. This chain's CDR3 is CASSLWAGGEQYF. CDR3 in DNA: TGTGCCAGCAGCTTATGGGCAGGGGGCGAGCAGTACTTC.

The CDR3 nucleotides are TGTGCCTGGAGCGTGAGGACAGGGGACTATGGCTACACCTTC. Translated: CAWSVRTGDYGYTF. The J gene is TRBJ1-2, the V gene TRBV30; 9 nucleotides line up with TRBD1. The length of the CDR3 is 14 residues. CDR1 and CDR2 from the germline V gene are GTSNPN and SVGIG (reference sequence). Trimming at V came to 3 bases and at J to 3 bases, leaving 5 bases not matched to a gene.

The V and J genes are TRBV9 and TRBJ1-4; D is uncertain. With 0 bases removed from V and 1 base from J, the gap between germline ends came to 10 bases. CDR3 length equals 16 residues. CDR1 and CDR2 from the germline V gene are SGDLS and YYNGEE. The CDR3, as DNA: TGTGCCAGCAGCGTAGGACTACGCAGAACTAATGAAAAACTGTTTTTT. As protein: CASSVGLRRTNEKLFF.

The chain's CDR3 is CASSKRATYNEQFF. The CDR3 coding sequence is TGTGCCAGTAGCAAGCGGGCAACCTACAATGAGCAGTTCTTC. This rearrangement joins TRBV19 to TRBJ2-1; maybe TRBD2 (6 bases). Looked up from germline, CDR1 is LNHDA and CDR2 is SQIVND (reference sequence). This CDR3 contains 14 residues. V lost 6 bases and J lost 2, with 11 bases in between.

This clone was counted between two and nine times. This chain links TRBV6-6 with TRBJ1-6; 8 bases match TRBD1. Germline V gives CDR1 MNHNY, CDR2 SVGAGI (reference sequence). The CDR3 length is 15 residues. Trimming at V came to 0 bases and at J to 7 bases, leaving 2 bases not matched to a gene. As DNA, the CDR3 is TGTGCCAGCAGTTACTCGGGGACAGGCAATTCACCCCTCCACTTT. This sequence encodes CASSYSGTGNSPLHF.

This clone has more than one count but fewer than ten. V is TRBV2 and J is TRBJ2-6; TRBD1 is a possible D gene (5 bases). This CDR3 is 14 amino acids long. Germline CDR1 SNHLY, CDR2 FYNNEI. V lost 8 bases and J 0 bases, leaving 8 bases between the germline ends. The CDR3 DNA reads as TGTGCCAGCGGCAGGGACTCTGGGGCCAACGTCCTGACTTTC. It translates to CASGRDSGANVLTF.